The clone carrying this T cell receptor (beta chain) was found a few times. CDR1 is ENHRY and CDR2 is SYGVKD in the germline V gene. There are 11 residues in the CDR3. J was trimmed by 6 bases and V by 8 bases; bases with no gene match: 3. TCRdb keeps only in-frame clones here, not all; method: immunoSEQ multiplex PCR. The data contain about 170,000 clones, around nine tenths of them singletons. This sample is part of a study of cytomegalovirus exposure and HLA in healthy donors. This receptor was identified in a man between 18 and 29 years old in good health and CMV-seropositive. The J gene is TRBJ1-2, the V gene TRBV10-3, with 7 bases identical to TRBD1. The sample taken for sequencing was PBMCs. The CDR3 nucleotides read TGTGCCATCGGACAGGAGAATGGCTACACCTTC. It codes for CAIGQENGYTF.